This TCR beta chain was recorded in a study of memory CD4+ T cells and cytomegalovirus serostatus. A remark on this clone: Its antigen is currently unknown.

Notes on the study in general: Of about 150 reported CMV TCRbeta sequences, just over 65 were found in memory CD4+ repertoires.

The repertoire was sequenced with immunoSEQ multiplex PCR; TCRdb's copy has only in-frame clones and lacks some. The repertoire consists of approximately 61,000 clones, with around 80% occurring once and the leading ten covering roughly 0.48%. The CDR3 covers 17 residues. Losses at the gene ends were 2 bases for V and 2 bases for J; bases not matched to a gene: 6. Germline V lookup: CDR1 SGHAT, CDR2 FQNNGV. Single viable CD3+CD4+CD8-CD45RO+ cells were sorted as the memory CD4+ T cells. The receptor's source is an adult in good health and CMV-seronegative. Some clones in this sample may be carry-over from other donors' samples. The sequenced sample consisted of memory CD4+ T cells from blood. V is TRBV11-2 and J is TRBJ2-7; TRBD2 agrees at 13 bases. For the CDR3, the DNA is TGTGCCAGCAGCTTAACCCTCGGACTAGCGGGAGCCTACGAGCAGTACTTC. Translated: CASSLTLGLAGAYEQYF. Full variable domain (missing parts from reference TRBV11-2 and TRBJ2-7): EAGVAQSPRYKIIEKRQSVAFWCNPISGHATLYWYQQILGQGPKLLIQFQNNGVVDDSQLPKDRFSAERLKGVDSTLKIQPAKLEDSAVYLCASSLTLGLAGAYEQYFGPGTRLTVT.